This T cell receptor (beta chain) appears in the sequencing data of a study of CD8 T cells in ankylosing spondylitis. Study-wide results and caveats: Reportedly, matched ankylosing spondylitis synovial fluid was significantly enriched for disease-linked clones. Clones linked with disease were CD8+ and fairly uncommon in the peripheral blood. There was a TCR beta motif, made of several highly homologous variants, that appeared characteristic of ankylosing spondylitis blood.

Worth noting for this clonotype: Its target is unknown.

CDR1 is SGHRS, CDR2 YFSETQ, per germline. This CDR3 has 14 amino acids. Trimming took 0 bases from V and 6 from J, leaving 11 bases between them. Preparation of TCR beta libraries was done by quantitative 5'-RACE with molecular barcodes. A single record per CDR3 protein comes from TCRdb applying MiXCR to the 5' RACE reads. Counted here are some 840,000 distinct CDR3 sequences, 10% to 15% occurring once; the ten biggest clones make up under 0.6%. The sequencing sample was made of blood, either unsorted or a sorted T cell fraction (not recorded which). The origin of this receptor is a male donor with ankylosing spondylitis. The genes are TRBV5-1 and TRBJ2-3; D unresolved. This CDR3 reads CASSLARSFDTQYF. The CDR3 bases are TGCGCCAGCAGCTTGGCCAGGAGCTTTGATACGCAGTATTTT.